This T cell receptor (beta chain) was sequenced during a study of CD8 T cells in Susac syndrome. Random hexamers primed reverse transcription of about 0.45 to 1 ug RNA. TCRdb used MiXCR to reprocess the immunoSEQ multiplex PCR reads, holding one entry per CDR3 protein. The data contain around 160,000 distinct CDR3 sequences, 93% of them singletons. The controls were healthy donors who were matched for age and sex. Both CD4+ and CD8+ T cells were negatively isolated, and TEMRA cells underwent FACS enrichment. The length of the CDR3 is 14 residues. The germline V gene encodes CDR1 SGHRS and CDR2 YFSETQ. Trimming at V came to 5 bases and at J to 9 bases, leaving 11 bases not matched to a gene.

The clonotype was recovered from a human donor in good health. The sample comprised CD4+ T cells from PBMCs. V usage is TRBV5-1 and J usage is TRBJ2-1, with 7 bases lining up with TRBD1. The CDR3 is CASRLVQRQGEQFF. The CDR3 DNA reads TGCGCCAGCAGGCTTGTGCAGAGACAGGGTGAGCAGTTCTTC. Based on the CDR3 plus reference TRBV5-1 and TRBJ2-1, the full variable domain is KAGVTQTPRYLIKTRGQQVTLSCSPISGHRSVSWYQQTPGQGLQFLFEYFSETQRNKGNFPGRFSGRQFSNSRSEMNVSTLELGDSALYLCASRLVQRQGEQFFGPGTRLTVL.